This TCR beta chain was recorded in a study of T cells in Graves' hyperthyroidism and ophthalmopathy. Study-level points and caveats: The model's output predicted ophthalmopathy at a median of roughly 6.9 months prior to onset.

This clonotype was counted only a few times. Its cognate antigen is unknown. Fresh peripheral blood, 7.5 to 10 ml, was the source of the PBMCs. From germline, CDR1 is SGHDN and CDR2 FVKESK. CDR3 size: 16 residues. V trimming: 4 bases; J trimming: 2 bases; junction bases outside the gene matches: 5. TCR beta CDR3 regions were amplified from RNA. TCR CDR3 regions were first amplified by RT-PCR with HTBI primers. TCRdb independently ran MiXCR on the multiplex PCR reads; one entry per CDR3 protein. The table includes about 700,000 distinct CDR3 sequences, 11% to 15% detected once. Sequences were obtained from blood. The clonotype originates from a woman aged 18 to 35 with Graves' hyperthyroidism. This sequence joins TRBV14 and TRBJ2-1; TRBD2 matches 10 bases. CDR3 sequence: CASSPHLAGAYNEQFF. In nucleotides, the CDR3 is TGTGCCAGCAGCCCCCATCTAGCGGGGGCCTACAATGAGCAGTTCTTC.